These 5 T cell receptor beta chains came from one sample sequenced in a study of blood T cell repertoires in COVID-19. This table comes from immunoSEQ multiplex PCR, and its TCRdb copy is limited to in-frame clones, with some not included. The sample has more than 150,000 clones; about four fifths are singletons. Specimen: peripheral blood. All receptors come from a man between 18 and 29 years old with active or convalescent COVID-19.

The CDR3 DNA sequence: TGTGCCAGCAAACTAGCGGGCACAGATACGCAGTATTTT. It specifies CASKLAGTDTQYF. The gene calls are TRBV2 and TRBJ2-3, with 8 bases lining up with TRBD2. Trimming took 7 bases from V and 1 from J; bases not matched to a gene: 1. From germline, CDR1 is SNHLY and CDR2 FYNNEI. The CDR3 extends over 13 amino acids.

On this clone itself: The sample has other DNA sequences that encode this CDR3 too. The rearrangement joins TRBV3-1 (or the pseudogene TRBV3-2) to TRBJ2-2; 7 nucleotides line up with TRBD2. Germline assignment: CDR1 LGHDT and CDR2 YNNKEL (reference sequence). Trimming removed 4 bases from V and 0 bases from J; junction bases left unmatched: 2. This CDR3 comprises 15 residues. The CDR3 DNA follows: TGTGCCAGCAGCCTTGGACTAGCGAACACCGGGGAGCTGTTTTTT. Its protein is CASSLGLANTGELFF.

CDR3 in DNA: TGCAGCGTTGAAGATCGCGTGACAGGGAACTATGGCTACACCTTC. Residues: CSVEDRVTGNYGYTF. The chain uses TRBV29-1 and TRBJ1-2; 7 positions match TRBD1. This CDR3 spans 15 amino acids. CDR1 and CDR2 from the germline V gene are SQVTM and ANQGSEA. V was clipped by 0 bases and J by 2 bases; unmatched bases: 6. Complete variable domain (other parts from reference TRBV29-1 and TRBJ1-2): SAVISQKPSRDICQRGTSLTIQCQVDSQVTMMFWYRQQPGQSLTLIATANQGSEATYESGFVIDKFPISRPNLTFSTLTVSNMSPEDSSIYLCSVEDRVTGNYGYTFGSGTRLTVV.

The chain employs TRBV4-1 and TRBJ1-2; no clear D. Germline V CDR1 and CDR2: MGHRA, YSYEKL. This CDR3 has 14 residues. The V end was cut by 4 bases, the J end by 5 bases, with 14 bases between. CDR3 coding DNA: TGCGCCAGCAGCCCCAGCGAGGGTTCTTATGGCTACACCTTC. Protein product: CASSPSEGSYGYTF.

The V call is TRBV4-2, the J call TRBJ2-1; possibly TRBD2 for D (6 bases). This CDR3 has 17 residues. Trimming took 0 bases from V and 7 from J, leaving 19 bases between them. Germline CDR1 reads LGHNA; CDR2 reads YNFKEQ. The CDR3 DNA reads TGTGCCAGCAGCCAAGATACGGGACTCCGGGCCACAAATGAGCAGTTCTTC. Protein product: CASSQDTGLRATNEQFF.